This TCR beta chain was documented in a study of blood T cell repertoires in COVID-19. At the level of the study: COVID-19 samples, acute and convalescent, were from the United States, Italy and Spain. T cells, B-cell-depleted T cells, or PBMCs supplied cDNA or gDNA.

Methods used by the authors: The authors estimated nucleated cell counts from reference gene primer amplification. Profiled with immunoSEQ multiplex PCR; TCRdb holds only in-frame clones, not every one. Clonal size and the V and J genes are those of that table, whereas D and trimming came from the DNA. The data contain 95,000 to 150,000 clones, 86% of them singletons. The CDR3 is 15 residues long. The V end lost 0 bases, the J end lost 1 base, and 10 bases lay between the germline ends. CDR1 and CDR2 from the germline V gene are KGHSH and LQKENI. The sequencing input was peripheral blood. This chain joins TRBV18 and TRBJ2-7; D gene uncertain. This clonotype was sampled from a man aged 40-49 years with acute or convalescent COVID-19. The DNA for the CDR3 is TGTGCCAGCTCACCACCCTCGGCGGCTTCCTACGAGCAGTACTTC. Translated, it gives CASSPPSAASYEQYF.